The subject of this entry is one T cell receptor beta chain. The target of this receptor is not known. No qualities accompany the bases; no much larger clone lies one base away. Relative to germline, V is 4 bases shorter and J is 9 bases shorter, with 17 bases between their ends. From the cysteine through the phenylalanine, the CDR3 covers 13 amino acids. Only the CDR3 DNA stays, 39 bases, in frame from base 1. From a lookup of the germline V gene, CDR1 and CDR2 are SGHRS and YFSETQ. This entry comes from a study of blood T cell repertoires in COVID-19 (TCRdb year 2020). With regard to the full study: Samples covering the acute and convalescent phases of COVID-19 were provided by collaborators in the United States, Italy and Spain. The sample metadata nearly always contained a de-identified subject ID, COVID-19 status, age in years and sex. Deeply sampled blood TCRbeta repertoires from subjects exposed to, actively infected with, or recovered from COVID-19 were included in the dataset. Where available, HLA class I and class II types were taken from metadata supplied by the sample provider and were not determined by assay-based typing. The repertoires were released in a freely available public database intended as a resource for research on the immune response to SARS-CoV-2. The material from the prospective study consisted of cDNA or gDNA derived from T cells, B-cell-depleted T cells, or PBMCs. The samples were drawn from the first 160 participants of the ongoing ImmuneRACE study and from some 1,300 subjects provided by 6 global collaborators.

Beyond this particular receptor, the publication reports: Clinical and demographic metadata were provided uncurated, with the amount varying by source and participant.

The immunoSEQ Assay, a bias-controlled multiplex PCR, was used to amplify TCRbeta CDR3 regions from genomic DNA. The paper's processing steps were these. Nucleated cell counts per sample were estimated from amplification of reference gene primers within the assay. Sequence reads were collapsed and filtered to measure the absolute abundance of every unique TCRbeta CDR3 rearrangement. Productive Simpson clonality was computed per sample as the square root of Simpson's diversity index over productive rearrangements. TCRdb stores this immuneACCESS table with in-frame sequences only. Part of the clones is absent; in the studies checked, under half of the shortfall reflects unresolved V genes, and no reason is known for the rest. V and J calls and clone size are copied from that table; D and trimming were computed from the DNA. This sample is represented by over 150,000 clones; about 90% of them were singletons. Clones ranked in the top ten supply around 6.5% of the sample.

Participants in the prospective study were aged 18 to 89 years, lived in over 20 United States geographic areas, and enrolled through a virtual design. In the prospective study, participants were assigned to cohorts based on the clinical history participants reported in a screening survey and a study questionnaire. For ImmuneRACE Cohort 3, a participant was defined as recovered based on two consecutive negative NP/OP PCR tests, clearance by a healthcare professional, or resolution of symptoms. Each participant in the prospective study had whole blood, serum and a nasopharyngeal or oropharyngeal swab collected by mobile phlebotomists. Participants in the prospective study had the option to provide additional blood draws and questionnaires over a 2-month period. Blood samples from the prospective study were shipped frozen or at room temperature prior to DNA extraction.

The origin of this receptor is a woman aged 45-65 years who had recovered from COVID-19. What was sequenced was PBMCs or T cells enriched from blood (not recorded which). The chain joins TRBV5-1 to TRBJ2-7, with TRBD1 tentatively as D gene (6 bases match). The encoded CDR3 is CASSAAPGVGQYF. The nucleotide sequence reads as follows: TGCGCCAGCAGCGCTGCCCCAGGGGTTGGGCAGTACTTC.